These 8 T cell receptor beta chains were all obtained from the same sample, sequenced in a study of cytomegalovirus exposure and HLA in healthy donors. Clones were read by immunoSEQ multiplex PCR, and TCRdb kept only the in-frame ones, dropping some. The sample has approximately 130,000 clones, approximately 90% seen once. The sequenced material came from PBMCs. The receptors come from a young woman in good health and CMV-seronegative.

The chain links TRBV15 to TRBJ2-5; possibly TRBD1 for D (6 bases). The CDR3 covers 14 residues. The V gene's germline CDR1 is LNHNV and CDR2 YYDKDF (reference sequence). V was shortened by 1 base and J by 5 bases, with 11 bases between the two germline ends. CDR3 sequence reads: CATSRAGQGETQYF. The CDR3, as DNA: TGTGCCACCAGCAGAGCGGGACAAGGGGAGACCCAGTACTTC.

The chain carries TRBV6-6 and TRBJ2-5; the match to TRBD2 covers 11 bases. The CDR3 is 14 amino acids. The germline V gene encodes CDR1 MNHNY and CDR2 SVGAGI (reference sequence). J lost 0 bases, V lost 8 bases, and 2 bases had no gene match. The CDR3 protein is CASVAGGNQETQYF. CDR3 bases: TGTGCCAGCGTAGCGGGGGGGAACCAAGAGACCCAGTACTTC.

The chain combines TRBV14 with TRBJ1-1; TRBD1 matches 8 bases. The CDR3 totals 13 residues. Germline CDR1 is SGHDN and CDR2 is FVKESK. Trimming took 5 bases from V and 5 from J; bases not matched to a gene: 4. The CDR3 protein is CASSKTGGTEAFF. The CDR3 DNA reads TGTGCCAGCAGCAAAACAGGGGGTACTGAAGCTTTCTTT.

About this clone itself: One junction end does not reproduce the germline sequence, and a read error may be involved. The rearrangement joins TRBV19 to TRBJ1-4, with 8 bases fitting TRBD1. The CDR3 length is 15 residues. Germline V gene lookup returns CDR1 LNHDA and CDR2 SQIVND (reference sequence). The CDR3 loop is CASSSGQGTYEKLFF. In nucleotides, the CDR3 is TGTGCCAGTAGTTCAGGACAGGGAACTTATGAAAAACTGTTTTTT.

The chain employs TRBV7-8 and TRBJ2-7, with 12 positions matching TRBD2. Trimming removed 5 bases from V and 0 bases from J; junction bases left unmatched: 5. CDR1 and CDR2 (germline): SGHVS, FQNEAQ. The length of the CDR3 is 16 residues. CDR3 loop: CASSRLTSGGSYEQYF. The CDR3 region has the DNA TGTGCCAGCAGCCGATTGACTAGCGGGGGCTCCTACGAGCAGTACTTC.

This clone was seen a few times. The chain recombines TRBV2 with TRBJ2-7; TRBD1 might be the D (5 bases). The CDR3 is 13 residues long. Trimming pared 4 bases from V and 6 bases from J, leaving 13 bases between. Germline V gives CDR1 SNHLY, CDR2 FYNNEI. The CDR3 spells CASSGRDGVEQYF. DNA for the CDR3: TGTGCCAGCAGTGGCAGGGATGGGGTCGAGCAGTACTTC.

The rearrangement uses TRBV4-1 and TRBJ1-6, with D possibly TRBD1 on 6 matching bases. The CDR3 loop spans 15 amino acids. Germline-derived CDR1 and CDR2 are MGHRA and YSYEKL. Trimming took off 4 bases at V and 7 bases at J, with 14 bases between the two ends. CDR3 DNA: TGCGCCAGCAGCCGACAGACAGGAGTAAATTCACCCCTCCACTTT. This sequence encodes CASSRQTGVNSPLHF.

This clone came up once. V usage is TRBV9 and J usage is TRBJ2-3, with 9 bases aligning to TRBD2. Germline V gene data show CDR1 as SGDLS and CDR2 as YYNGEE. The CDR3 is 15 residues long. V gave up 2 bases and J gave up 3 bases; unmatched junction bases: 4. CDR3 in DNA: TGTGCCAGCAGCGTGACTAGCGGTAAGACAGATACGCAGTATTTT. This sequence encodes CASSVTSGKTDTQYF. The whole variable domain, filled in from reference TRBV9 and TRBJ2-3, reads DSGVTQTPKHLITATGQRVTLRCSPRSGDLSVYWYQQSLDQGLQFLIQYYNGEERAKGNILERFSAQQFPDLHSELNLSSLELGDSALYFCASSVTSGKTDTQYFGPGTRLTVL.